These T cell receptor beta chains were read from a single sample in a study of T cells in Graves' hyperthyroidism and ophthalmopathy. TCRdb reprocessed the multiplex PCR reads with MiXCR, giving one entry per CDR3 protein. The sample lists 800,000 or so distinct CDR3 sequences, more than 30% occurring once. Sequencing was done on a sample of blood. The receptors here all came from a man aged 18 to 30 with Graves' hyperthyroidism. Each CDR3 is given with its conserved first and last residue. The D gene is left open where the match is weak. Some rows have no size entry. The others give once, few or many, or a class for an expanded clone.

v_call	clone_size	j_call	d_call	cdr3_aa	cdr3_nt
TRBV7-2	NA	TRBJ1-6	NA	CASSPEPYNSPLHF	TGTGCCAGCTCTCCCGAGCCCTATAATTCACCCCTCCACTTT
TRBV7-2	NA	TRBJ1-6	NA	CASSLPATYNSPLHF	TGTGCCAGCAGCTTGCCAGCTACCTATAATTCACCCCTCCACTTT
TRBV9	NA	TRBJ2-7	TRBD1	CASSVGGQGTIHEQYF	TGTGCCAGCAGCGTAGGTGGACAGGGCACGATCCACGAGCAGTACTTC
TRBV24-1	NA	TRBJ1-2	TRBD1	CAPRGQLYYGYTF	TGTGCCCCTCGGGGACAGCTTTACTATGGCTACACCTTC
TRBV12-3/TRBV12-4	few	TRBJ1-1	NA	CASRKETFGVEAFF	TGTGCCAGCAGGAAAGAGACCTTCGGGGTTGAAGCTTTCTTT
TRBV24-1	many	TRBJ1-5	NA	CATSDLRRGANQPQHF	TGTGCCACCAGTGATTTGAGGCGGGGGGCCAATCAGCCCCAGCATTTT
TRBV10-3	few	TRBJ1-1	NA	CASNEGLNTEAFF	TGTGCCAGCAATGAGGGACTGAACACTGAAGCTTTCTTT
TRBV15	many	TRBJ1-5	NA	CATSRDRVQPQHF	TGTGCCACCAGCAGAGACAGGGTTCAGCCCCAGCATTTT
TRBV6-1	NA	TRBJ1-3	NA	CASYRTVSGNTIYF	TGTGCCAGCTATCGGACGGTCTCTGGAAACACCATATATTTT
TRBV6-4	NA	TRBJ1-6	NA	CAYRANSPLHF	TGTGCCTACAGAGCCAATTCACCCCTCCACTTT